The next 26 T cell receptor beta chains were all read from a single sample in a study of cytotoxic CD8 clonotypes in ibrutinib-treated CLL. Measured with immunoSEQ multiplex PCR; TCRdb has only the in-frame clones, and not every one. This table has under 200,000 clones, about 80% appearing once. Sample: PBMCs, taken after 12 months of ibrutinib treatment. The receptors shown here come from a human donor with chronic lymphocytic leukemia.

This chain joins TRBV11-2 and TRBJ2-7, with 7 bases aligning to TRBD1. CDR1 and CDR2 (germline): SGHAT, FQNNGV. J was trimmed by 5 bases and V by 5 bases; bases with no gene match: 9. The CDR3 extends over 14 amino acids. CDR3 DNA sequence: TGTGCCAGCAGCCGGGCAGGGGGTGTCCACGAGCAGTACTTC. It encodes CASSRAGGVHEQYF. Filled out from reference TRBV11-2 and TRBJ2-7, the complete variable domain reads EAGVAQSPRYKIIEKRQSVAFWCNPISGHATLYWYQQILGQGPKLLIQFQNNGVVDDSQLPKDRFSAERLKGVDSTLKIQPAKLEDSAVYLCASSRAGGVHEQYFGPGTRLTVT.

The J gene is TRBJ1-5, the V gene TRBV6-1, with 7 bases aligning to TRBD1. This CDR3 has 14 residues. With V trimmed by 5 bases and J by 6 bases, 7 bases remained unmatched. Germline CDR1 reads MNHNS; CDR2 reads SASEGT. The CDR3 coding sequence is TGTGCCAGCAGTAATTCAGGGGGAGGTCAGCCCCAGCATTTT. As protein: CASSNSGGGQPQHF.

V and J are TRBV5-6 and TRBJ2-3, with 7 bases lining up with TRBD1. V dropped 2 bases and J dropped 3; count of bases not matched to a gene: 9. Germline V gene sequence: CDR1 SGHDT, CDR2 YYEEEE. The CDR3 is made up of 16 amino acids. CDR3 bases: TGTGCCAGCAGCTTACGACAGGGTGATGGGACAGATACGCAGTATTTT. Protein sequence: CASSLRQGDGTDTQYF.

The chain links TRBV5-4 to TRBJ2-6; D gene unclear. Germline values: CDR1 SGHNT, CDR2 YYREEE (reference sequence). V was pared by 1 base and J by 2 bases, with 4 bases between. The CDR3 extends over 14 amino acids. CDR3 nucleotide sequence: TGTGCCAGCAGCTTGACAGCTGGGGCCAACGTCCTGACTTTC. Amino acids: CASSLTAGANVLTF.

The chain links TRBV5-8 to TRBJ1-5; D is perhaps TRBD1 (6 bases). The CDR3 has 16 residues. V lost 3 bases and J 4 bases, leaving 17 bases between the germline ends. Looked up from germline, CDR1 is SGHTS and CDR2 is YDEGEE. The CDR3 reads CASSYSYGQRNQPQHF. CDR3 nucleotide sequence: TGTGCCAGCAGCTATTCTTACGGACAGCGGAATCAGCCCCAGCATTTT.

This clone has only a few counts. This chain connects TRBV2 to TRBJ2-7, with TRBD1 matching over 9 bases. The CDR3 runs 17 residues. Germline CDR1 and CDR2: SNHLY and FYNNEI. After removal of 4 bases from V and 5 bases from J, the junction contained 15 bases not matched to a gene. The CDR3 loop is CASSVPGQGSEGDEQYF. CDR3 bases: TGTGCCAGCAGTGTTCCGGGACAGGGATCCGAAGGGGACGAGCAGTACTTC.

The chain couples TRBV5-1 to TRBJ2-1, with D uncertain. The V gene's germline CDR1 is SGHRS and CDR2 YFSETQ. The CDR3 is 12 residues long. The ends were cut back, 4 bases at V and 6 bases at J, with 8 bases in the middle. The CDR3 sequence is CASSVPGNEQFF. The CDR3 bases are TGCGCCAGCAGCGTCCCCGGCAATGAGCAGTTCTTC.

The CDR3 protein is CASSRDRADRSPLHF. The CDR3 DNA reads TGTGCCAGCAGCAGAGACCGGGCGGACCGTTCACCCCTCCACTTT. This chain connects TRBV11-2 to TRBJ1-6; D unclear. V gave up 5 bases and J gave up 9 bases, with 17 bases separating them. CDR1 and CDR2 from the germline V gene are SGHAT and FQNNGV. The CDR3 contains 15 residues.

This chain links TRBV28 with TRBJ2-7; 9 bases agree with TRBD2. V was pared by 3 bases and J by 5 bases, with 20 bases of the junction left unmatched. This CDR3 region has 19 residues. Germline values: CDR1 MDHEN, CDR2 SYDVKM. The CDR3 DNA sequence: TGTGCCAGCAGTTTCGGTTATGGTACTGGACTAGCGCCGAACAACGAGCAGTACTTC. This sequence encodes CASSFGYGTGLAPNNEQYF.

In this sample, this clone turned up a few times. The chain couples TRBV7-9 to TRBJ1-2; D remains ambiguous. The V end was cut by 1 base, the J end by 4 bases, with 10 bases between. CDR3 size: 14 residues. CDR1 is SEHNR, CDR2 FQNEAQ, per germline (reference sequence). Here the CDR3 DNA reads TGTGCCAGCAGCTTAGGGTCGCAGTTCTATGGCTACACCTTC. This translates into CASSLGSQFYGYTF.

With regard to this clone: At one of its ends the junction is not consistent with the germline gene, which may arise from a read error. This sequence joins TRBV7-7 and TRBJ2-2; tentative D call: TRBD1 (6 bases). CDR3 length: 14 amino acids. Germline loops: CDR1 SSHAT, CDR2 FNYEAQ (reference sequence). The CDR3: CASSLETGTGELFF. CDR3 coding DNA: TGTGCTAGCAGCCTAGAGACAGGAACCGGGGAGCTGTTTTTT. Full variable domain (outside the CDR3, taken from reference TRBV7-7 and TRBJ2-2): GAGVSQSPRYKVTKRGQDVTLRCDPISSHATLYWYQQALGQGPEFLTYFNYEAQPDKSGLPSDRFSAERPEGSISTLTIQRTEQRDSAMYRCASSLETGTGELFFGEGSRLTVL.

The chain couples TRBV7-2 to TRBJ2-5; TRBD2 matches at 12 bases. V lost 5 bases and J lost 2; bases outside the gene matches: 6. CDR3 length: 16 residues. From germline, CDR1 is SGHTA and CDR2 FQGNSA. For the CDR3, the DNA is TGTGCCAGCAGCCTTACTAGCGGGAGGAGGCAAGAGACCCAGTACTTC. Its translation: CASSLTSGRRQETQYF.

V is TRBV5-4 and J is TRBJ2-3; 8 nucleotides line up with TRBD2. The CDR3 contains 16 residues. V lost 0 bases, J lost 2 bases, and 5 bases stayed unmatched. The germline V gene has CDR1 SGHNT and CDR2 YYREEE (reference sequence). CDR3: CASSLGPGGSTDTQYF. The CDR3 bases are TGTGCCAGCAGCTTGGGTCCGGGAGGGTCCACAGATACGCAGTATTTT.

The chain is built from TRBV9 and TRBJ2-2, with D hard to call. Trimming pared 0 bases from V and 6 bases from J, leaving 3 bases between. The germline CDR1 and CDR2 sequences are SGDLS and YYNGEE. CDR3 length equals 12 residues. In nucleotides, the CDR3 is TGTGCCAGCAGCGTAGGGTCCGGGGAGCTGTTTTTT. It specifies CASSVGSGELFF. Using reference TRBV9 and TRBJ2-2 for the parts outside the CDR3, the full variable domain is DSGVTQTPKHLITATGQRVTLRCSPRSGDLSVYWYQQSLDQGLQFLIQYYNGEERAKGNILERFSAQQFPDLHSELNLSSLELGDSALYFCASSVGSGELFFGEGSRLTVL.

This clone occurred a few times. The rearrangement links TRBV28 to TRBJ2-7; the match to TRBD1 covers 7 bases. The CDR3 spans 13 residues. Germline values: CDR1 MDHEN, CDR2 SYDVKM. V lost 6 bases, J lost 5 bases, and 7 bases stayed unmatched. The CDR3 sequence: CASRRTGMNEQYF. CDR3 DNA: TGTGCCAGCAGGAGGACAGGAATGAACGAGCAGTACTTC.

In this sample, this clone turned up a few times. The chain employs TRBV19 and TRBJ1-1; 9 nucleotides match TRBD1. CDR1 LNHDA and CDR2 SQIVND come from the germline V gene (reference sequence). Unmatched junction bases numbered 2, after V lost 6 bases and J lost 0 bases. The CDR3 runs 14 residues. CDR3 DNA: TGTGCCAGTAGGGGACAGGGCCTGAACACTGAAGCTTTCTTT. Protein: CASRGQGLNTEAFF.

The chain uses TRBV2 and TRBJ2-4; tentatively, D is TRBD1 (7 bases). The V gene lost 2 bases and the J gene lost 8 bases, with 16 bases spanning the gap. The germline V gene has CDR1 SNHLY and CDR2 FYNNEI. CDR3 size: 15 residues. The CDR3 DNA reads as TGTGCCAGCAGTGAACGTAGGGGCAGGGGGGACATTCAGTACTTC. The encoded protein is CASSERRGRGDIQYF.

This clone was seen only a few times. V is TRBV6-1 and J is TRBJ2-3; D is uncertain. This CDR3 is 15 amino acids long. CDR1 is MNHNS, CDR2 SASEGT, per germline. Trimming shortened V by 3 bases and J by 0 bases, and 10 bases separated the two germline ends. The CDR3 DNA is TGTGCCAGCAGTGACATGCATAGTAGCACAGATACGCAGTATTTT. Its protein product is CASSDMHSSTDTQYF.

This chain connects TRBV7-3 to TRBJ1-6, with D unclear. Germline V gives CDR1 SGHTA, CDR2 FQGTGA. This CDR3 comprises 15 residues. Trimming removed 2 bases from V and 7 bases from J, with 12 bases in between. Written as DNA, the CDR3 is TGTGCCAGCAGCTTAGAGGGTCGTAGGAATTCACCCCTCCACTTT. Amino acid sequence: CASSLEGRRNSPLHF.

The V and J genes are TRBV21-1 and TRBJ2-5; TRBD1 is the table's D call and was not checked against the DNA. TRBV21-1 is marked as a pseudogene. The length of the CDR3 is 16 residues. Written as DNA, the CDR3 is TGTGCCAGCAGCAAAGGAGACAGGGGGTTTAGAGAGACCCAGTACTTC. It codes for CASSKGDRGFRETQYF.

This clone was detected only a few times. The genes are TRBV28 and TRBJ1-2, with D unresolved. CDR1 and CDR2 (germline): MDHEN, SYDVKM. The length of the CDR3 is 15 residues. V lost 2 bases and J lost 0, with 10 bases in between. In DNA form, the CDR3 reads TGTGCCAGCAGTTTAGGGCGTTTCCCTAACTATGGCTACACCTTC. Its translation is CASSLGRFPNYGYTF.

This clone has a single count. V is TRBV5-8 and J is TRBJ2-5; the D gene is possibly TRBD2 (6 bases). CDR3 length equals 17 residues. V was trimmed by 4 bases and J by 4 bases, leaving 23 bases between them. Germline CDR1 is SGHTS and CDR2 is YDEGEE. The CDR3 DNA follows: TGTGCCAGCAGCCGGGGGACGACCGCAGGGTCGGGAGAGACCCAGTACTTC. It specifies CASSRGTTAGSGETQYF.

In this sample, this clone turned up a few times. The chain carries TRBV5-1 and TRBJ1-1; 8 bases line up with TRBD1. The length of the CDR3 is 15 residues. Trimming cost V 0 bases and J 3 bases; bases outside gene matches: 4. Germline V gives CDR1 SGHRS, CDR2 YFSETQ. As DNA, the CDR3 is TGCGCCAGCAGCTTGGCAGCAGGGGGCGACACTGAAGCTTTCTTT. This gives the protein CASSLAAGGDTEAFF.

CDR3 in amino acids: CASSPRTDLYGYTF. The CDR3 coding sequence is TGTGCCAGCTCACCGCGGACGGATCTTTATGGCTACACCTTC. The chain has TRBV18 and TRBJ1-2; D call uncertain. The germline V and J ends were trimmed by 3 bases and 5 bases, with 13 bases remaining between them. CDR1 is KGHSH, CDR2 LQKENI, per germline. This CDR3 spans 14 amino acids.

The rearrangement joins TRBV4-1 to TRBJ2-2; unclear D gene. The CDR3 consists of 15 residues. The germline V gene has CDR1 MGHRA and CDR2 YSYEKL. With 0 bases removed from V and 5 bases from J, the gap between germline ends came to 10 bases. This chain's CDR3 is CASSQDMGETGELFF. The CDR3 region has the DNA TGCGCCAGCAGCCAAGATATGGGTGAGACCGGGGAGCTGTTTTTT.

The chain uses TRBV28 and TRBJ1-5, with D unresolved. CDR1 is MDHEN, CDR2 SYDVKM, per germline. The CDR3 covers 15 residues. Trimming cost V 2 bases and J 7 bases, with 15 bases left between them. The CDR3 is CASSLGRGGRQPQHF. DNA of the CDR3: TGTGCCAGCAGTTTAGGACGGGGTGGCAGGCAGCCCCAGCATTTT.